Listed below are T cell receptor beta chains from one sample, sequenced in a study of cytomegalovirus exposure and HLA in healthy donors. The assay was immunoSEQ multiplex PCR, and TCRdb's table has in-frame clones only and misses some. Of tens of thousands of clones in the sample, approximately 96% were seen once. The sequenced sample was PBMCs. The receptors derive from a man aged 18-30 years in good health and CMV-seronegative. The CDR3 runs from the conserved cysteine through the conserved F or W. Fields, in order: CDR3 DNA, CDR3 protein, V gene, clone size, D gene, J gene. The D gene is left open where the match is weak. Where a row states a size, it is once, few, many or the class of an expanded clone; other rows omit it.

DNA: TGTGCCAGCTCTGGAGCGGGAGTAAATACAGATACGCAGTATTTT
CDR3: CASSGAGVNTDTQYF
V: TRBV28
size: NA
D: TRBD2
J: TRBJ2-3

DNA: TGTGCCACGATCGACACTACAGGGTCCGCTGAAGCTTTCTTT
CDR3: CATIDTTGSAEAFF
V: TRBV19
size: NA
D: NA
J: TRBJ1-1

DNA: TGTGCCAGCACCACTCCAGAGGATTCCAACTATGGCTACACCTTC
CDR3: CASTTPEDSNYGYTF
V: TRBV7-9
size: NA
D: NA
J: TRBJ1-2

DNA: TGCGCCAGCAGCCAAGATCAGGGGACGAACACTGAAGCTTTCTTT
CDR3: CASSQDQGTNTEAFF
V: TRBV4-3
size: NA
D: NA
J: TRBJ1-1

DNA: TGTGCCAGCAGCGGAACCCTCAGGGAAGGCTATGGCTACACCTTC
CDR3: CASSGTLREGYGYTF
V: TRBV9
size: once
D: NA
J: TRBJ1-2

DNA: TGTGCTAGTGGTTTGGGTATCTACAATGAGCAGTTCTTC
CDR3: CASGLGIYNEQFF
V: TRBV12-5
size: NA
D: NA
J: TRBJ2-1

DNA: TGTGCCAGCTCACCAGCCAAATACATAAATACGCAGTATTTT
CDR3: CASSPAKYINTQYF
V: TRBV18
size: NA
D: NA
J: TRBJ2-3

DNA: TGTGCCAGCTCGCCGGGACAGGGGGCACCGCCCCAGCATTTT
CDR3: CASSPGQGAPPQHF
V: TRBV27
size: NA
D: TRBD1
J: TRBJ1-5

DNA: TGTGCCAGCAGCTTGGCGTACAGGTTGGGCAGCAATCAGCCCCAGCATTTT
CDR3: CASSLAYRLGSNQPQHF
V: TRBV5-5
size: NA
D: NA
J: TRBJ1-5

DNA: TGTGCCAGCAGCGGGACTCTAGCGGGGGACACAGATACGCAGTATTTT
CDR3: CASSGTLAGDTDTQYF
V: TRBV5-4
size: NA
D: TRBD2
J: TRBJ2-3

DNA: TGTGCCAGCAGTTTGGGGGGAGAGGGCACCGGGGAGCTGTTTTTT
CDR3: CASSLGGEGTGELFF
V: TRBV28
size: NA
D: NA
J: TRBJ2-2

DNA: TGTGCCAGCAGCCAAACCGAGTTTAACACTGAAGCTTTCTTT
CDR3: CASSQTEFNTEAFF
V: TRBV4-2
size: NA
D: NA
J: TRBJ1-1

DNA: TGTGCCAGCAGTTTATGGGCAGAGGCTCGTGAGCAGTTCTTC
CDR3: CASSLWAEAREQFF
V: TRBV28
size: once
D: NA
J: TRBJ2-1

DNA: TGTGCCAGTCACAGGGGACGAAGCACAGATACGCAGTATTTT
CDR3: CASHRGRSTDTQYF
V: TRBV18
size: few
D: TRBD1
J: TRBJ2-3

DNA: TGTGCCAGTAGTATAGTTCGGACTAGCGGGAGTAGCACAGATACGCAGTATTTT
CDR3: CASSIVRTSGSSTDTQYF
V: TRBV19
size: NA
D: TRBD2
J: TRBJ2-3

DNA: TGTGCCAGCTCCCGACAGGGGGCTTACGAGCAGTACTTC
CDR3: CASSRQGAYEQYF
V: TRBV30
size: NA
D: TRBD1
J: TRBJ2-7

DNA: TGTGCCAGTACCCCCAGGGAAAGAACTGAAGCTTTCTTT
CDR3: CASTPRERTEAFF
V: TRBV19
size: NA
D: NA
J: TRBJ1-1

DNA: TGTGCCAGCAGTCACGTCGTGGTAGCGGGGGTAGATACGCAGTATTTT
CDR3: CASSHVVVAGVDTQYF
V: TRBV28
size: NA
D: TRBD2
J: TRBJ2-3

DNA: TGTGCCAGCAGCGTAGATCAGCGCGGGCATACGCAGTATTTT
CDR3: CASSVDQRGHTQYF
V: TRBV9
size: NA
D: NA
J: TRBJ2-3

DNA: TGTGCCAGCAGCTTGGCGGGGTTCAATCAGCCCCAGCATTTT
CDR3: CASSLAGFNQPQHF
V: TRBV5-8
size: NA
D: NA
J: TRBJ1-5

DNA: TGTGCCAGCAGCCCAGACCCTGGGACTAGCGGGAGTAATGAGCAGTTCTTC
CDR3: CASSPDPGTSGSNEQFF
V: TRBV7-9
size: NA
D: TRBD2
J: TRBJ2-1

DNA: TGTGCCAGCAGGACAGCAATTGAAGCTTTCTTT
CDR3: CASRTAIEAFF
V: TRBV28
size: once
D: NA
J: TRBJ1-1

DNA: TGTGCCAGTAGTACCTTAGGGGGCGCCAAGGACGAGCAGTACTTC
CDR3: CASSTLGGAKDEQYF
V: TRBV19
size: NA
D: TRBD1
J: TRBJ2-7

DNA: TGTGCCAGCAGCGGTAGGGGACAGCCTAATGAAAAACTGTTTTTT
CDR3: CASSGRGQPNEKLFF
V: TRBV9
size: NA
D: TRBD1
J: TRBJ1-4

DNA: TGCGCCAGCAGCTTGGATAGCGGGGACTACAATGAGCAGTTCTTC
CDR3: CASSLDSGDYNEQFF
V: TRBV5-1
size: once
D: TRBD2
J: TRBJ2-1

DNA: TGTGCCAGCAGCGTAGGTAGCGGAACCTACAATGAGCAGTTCTTC
CDR3: CASSVGSGTYNEQFF
V: TRBV9
size: NA
D: NA
J: TRBJ2-1

DNA: TGTGCCAGCAGTGACACCGGGACAGGGGGTGGCTACACCTTC
CDR3: CASSDTGTGGGYTF
V: TRBV25-1
size: NA
D: TRBD1
J: TRBJ1-2

DNA: TGTGCCAGCAGCCCGTCGGCCGTTTACAGCGGGGAGACCCAGTACTTC
CDR3: CASSPSAVYSGETQYF
V: TRBV7-9
size: NA
D: NA
J: TRBJ2-5

DNA: TGTGCCAGCAGCGTAGGGCTAGCGGATGAGCAGTTCTTC
CDR3: CASSVGLADEQFF
V: TRBV9
size: NA
D: TRBD2
J: TRBJ2-1

DNA: TGCAGCGCCCGGACAGGGACAACCGGGGAGCTGTTTTTT
CDR3: CSARTGTTGELFF
V: TRBV29-1
size: once
D: TRBD1
J: TRBJ2-2

DNA: TGTGCCATCAGTGATGACTCGCGCACAGATACGCAGTATTTT
CDR3: CAISDDSRTDTQYF
V: TRBV10-3
size: NA
D: NA
J: TRBJ2-3

DNA: TGTGCCAGCACCCCCCCTACTCGCAGGGTGAGAAACACCATATATTTT
CDR3: CASTPPTRRVRNTIYF
V: TRBV21-1
size: NA
D: NA
J: TRBJ1-3

DNA: TGTGCCAGCAGTTTTGGGGCTGGTGAGCAGTTCTTC
CDR3: CASSFGAGEQFF
V: TRBV27
size: NA
D: NA
J: TRBJ2-1

DNA: TGCGCCAGCAGCACCGGGACAAGGGGCTACACCTTC
CDR3: CASSTGTRGYTF
V: TRBV4-1
size: NA
D: NA
J: TRBJ1-2

DNA: TGTGCCGGGGGCAGGGATACGCAGTATTTT
CDR3: CAGGRDTQYF
V: TRBV28
size: NA
D: NA
J: TRBJ2-3

DNA: TGTGCCAGCAGCGTAGCAAGCGGTGGAACGGGTGAGCAGTTCTTC
CDR3: CASSVASGGTGEQFF
V: TRBV9
size: NA
D: NA
J: TRBJ2-1

DNA: TGTGCCAGCAGCCGACTAGCGGGACGGGTCCCTGGGGATGAGCAGTTCTTC
CDR3: CASSRLAGRVPGDEQFF
V: TRBV5-5
size: NA
D: TRBD2
J: TRBJ2-1